The following is a T cell receptor beta chain sequence with its context. No antigen is known for it. This sample was included in a study of CD8+ T cells in alopecia areata. Regarding the study as a whole: TCR sharing across patients was less clear than in mice, possibly HLA-related. The link between baseline CD8+ expansion and response remains uncertain with one nonresponder.

Per germline, CDR1 GTSNPN and CDR2 SVGIG (reference sequence). The V end lost 5 bases, the J end lost 2 bases, and 9 bases lay between the germline ends. The CDR3 is 12 amino acids. Reverse transcribed after extraction, RNA yielded cDNA as the sequencing template. The protocol was immunoSEQ multiplex PCR, while the TCRdb copy is restricted to in-frame clones and leaves out a portion. The table has 170,000 or so clones, roughly 53% seen once. Treatment here: oral pan-JAK inhibitor, 5-10 mg twice daily. Individuals with alopecia areata gave both lesional scalp punch biopsies and peripheral blood for collection.

The sequences come from CD8+ T cells sorted from blood, collected at week 24, from a patient treated with tofacitinib. This chain connects TRBV30 to TRBJ1-1, with a tentative D call TRBD1 (5 bases). The sequence was collected from a human donor with alopecia areata. The CDR3: CAWGDGNTEAFF. The CDR3 coding sequence is TGTGCCTGGGGGGACGGTAACACTGAAGCTTTCTTT.